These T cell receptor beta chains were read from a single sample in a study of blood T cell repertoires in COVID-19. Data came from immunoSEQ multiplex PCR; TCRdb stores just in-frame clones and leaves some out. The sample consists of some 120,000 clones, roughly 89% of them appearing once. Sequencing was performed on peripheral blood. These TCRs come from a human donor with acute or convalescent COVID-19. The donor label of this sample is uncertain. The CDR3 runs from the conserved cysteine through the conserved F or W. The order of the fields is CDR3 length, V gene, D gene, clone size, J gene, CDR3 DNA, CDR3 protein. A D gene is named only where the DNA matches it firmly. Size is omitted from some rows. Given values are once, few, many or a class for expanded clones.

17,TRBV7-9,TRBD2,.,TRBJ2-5,TGTGCCAGCAGGCATTTAGGGGGACTAGACGGGGAAGAGACCCAGTACTTC,CASRHLGGLDGEETQYF
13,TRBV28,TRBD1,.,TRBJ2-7,TGTGCCAGCAGTAAAGGACAGGGCTACGAGCAGTACTTC,CASSKGQGYEQYF
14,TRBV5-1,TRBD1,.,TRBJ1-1,TGCGCCAGCAGCTTGGCACAGGGGGAGACTGAAGCTTTCTTT,CASSLAQGETEAFF
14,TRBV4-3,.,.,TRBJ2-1,TGCGCCAGCAGCCAAGATAACGGGAACAATGAGCAGTTCTTC,CASSQDNGNNEQFF
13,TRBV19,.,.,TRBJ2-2,TGTGCCAGTAGTATATCAGGGACCGGGGAGCTGTTTTTT,CASSISGTGELFF
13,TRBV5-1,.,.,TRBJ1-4,TGCGCCAGCAGGCGGACAGAAGGTGAAAAACTGTTTTTT,CASRRTEGEKLFF
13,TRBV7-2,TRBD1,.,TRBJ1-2,TGTGCCAGCAGCTCCGGGACAGCCTATGGCTACACCTTC,CASSSGTAYGYTF
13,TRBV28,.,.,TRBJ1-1,TGTGCCAGCAGGAAACAGGGGAACACTGAAGCTTTCTTT,CASRKQGNTEAFF
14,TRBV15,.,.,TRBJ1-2,TGTGCCACCAGCAGCGCGGGGGGCTACTATGGCTACACCTTC,CATSSAGGYYGYTF
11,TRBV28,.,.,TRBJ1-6,TGTGCCAGCAGTTTAACTCTCCCCCTCCACTTT,CASSLTLPLHF
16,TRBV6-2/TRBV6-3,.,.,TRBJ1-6,TGTGCCAGCAGCCGAGATTCGCCAGGGTACAATTCACCCCTCCACTTT,CASSRDSPGYNSPLHF
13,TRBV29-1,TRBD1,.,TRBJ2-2,TGCAGCGGGAGACAGGGAACGGCCGGGGAGCTGTTTTTT,CSGRQGTAGELFF
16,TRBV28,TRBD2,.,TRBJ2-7,TGTGCCAGCAGTTCGCCGGCTAGCGGGTCGAACTACGAGCAGTACTTC,CASSSPASGSNYEQYF
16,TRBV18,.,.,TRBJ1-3,TGTGCCAGCTCACCGCACGACATGGTGTCTGGAAACACCATATATTTT,CASSPHDMVSGNTIYF
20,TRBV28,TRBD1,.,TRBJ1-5,TGTGCCAGCAGTTTACCACACCGGGACAGGTCCCTATATAGCAATCAGCCCCAGCATTTT,CASSLPHRDRSLYSNQPQHF
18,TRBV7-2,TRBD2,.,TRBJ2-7,TGTGCCAGCAGCTTCGAATTCGGGGGGGGACTAGAGACCTACGAGCAGTACTTC,CASSFEFGGGLETYEQYF
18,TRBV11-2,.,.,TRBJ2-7,TGTGCCAGCAGCTTAGATGGGTTCGGGGCAGGGGCCGGTTACGAGCAGTACTTC,CASSLDGFGAGAGYEQYF
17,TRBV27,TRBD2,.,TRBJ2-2,TGTGCCAGCACCTCTCCGGGACTAGCCCCGAACACCGGGGAGCTGTTTTTT,CASTSPGLAPNTGELFF
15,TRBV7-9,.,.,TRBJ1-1,TGTGCCAGCACACCTCCCGGGGAGCCGAACACTGAAGCTTTCTTT,CASTPPGEPNTEAFF
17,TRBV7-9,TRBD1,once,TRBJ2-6,TGTGCCAGCAGCTTAACAGGGGCAAACTCTGGGGCCAACGTCCTGACTTTC,CASSLTGANSGANVLTF
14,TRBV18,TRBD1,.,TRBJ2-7,TGTGCCAGCTCACCGGACAGGGGGCTGAACGAGCAGTACTTC,CASSPDRGLNEQYF
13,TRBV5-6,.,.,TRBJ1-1,TGTGCCAGCAGCTTGATCGCCGGTACTGAAGCTTTCTTT,CASSLIAGTEAFF
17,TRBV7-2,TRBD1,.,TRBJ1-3,TGTGCCAGCAGCCAGGGACAGGGGGCGAACTCTGGAAACACCATATATTTT,CASSQGQGANSGNTIYF
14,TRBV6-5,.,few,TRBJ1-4,TGTGCCAGCACCCAAGGTGGACTTAATGAAAAACTGTTTTTT,CASTQGGLNEKLFF
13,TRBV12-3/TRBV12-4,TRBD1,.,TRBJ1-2,TGTGCCAGCAGTGTAGGGACAGGGAATGGCTACACCTTC,CASSVGTGNGYTF
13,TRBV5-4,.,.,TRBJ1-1,TGTGCCAGCAGCTTTGTGGATGACATTGAAGCTTTCTTT,CASSFVDDIEAFF
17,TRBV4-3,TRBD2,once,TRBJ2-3,TGCGCCAGCAGCCAAGATAGGCTAGCGGGAGGTACAGATACGCAGTATTTT,CASSQDRLAGGTDTQYF
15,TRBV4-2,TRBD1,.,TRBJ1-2,TGTGCCAGCAGCCAAGAACGACAGGGGGGTAATGGCTACACCTTC,CASSQERQGGNGYTF
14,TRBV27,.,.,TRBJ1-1,TGTGCCAGCACCACGGGGGGGGGAAGCACTGAAGCTTTCTTT,CASTTGGGSTEAFF
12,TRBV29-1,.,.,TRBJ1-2,TGCAGCGCCAGGACAGATTACTATGGCTACACCTTC,CSARTDYYGYTF
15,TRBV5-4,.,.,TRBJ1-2,TGTGCCAGCAGCCGATTGGTTGGCAGGGGAGATGGCTACACCTTC,CASSRLVGRGDGYTF
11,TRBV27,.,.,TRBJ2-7,TGTGCCAGCGGAGACTTCGACGAGCAGTACTTC,CASGDFDEQYF
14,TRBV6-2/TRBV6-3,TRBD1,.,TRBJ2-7,TGTGCCAGCAGTGAGACAGGGGGTTCCTACGAGCAGTACTTC,CASSETGGSYEQYF
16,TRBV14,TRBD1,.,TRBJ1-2,TGTGCCAGCAGCCAAGATTGGGGACAGAGGGACTATGGCTACACCTTC,CASSQDWGQRDYGYTF
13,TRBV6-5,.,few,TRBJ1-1,TGTGCCAGCAGTAAGGAGGGAAACACTGAAGCTTTCTTT,CASSKEGNTEAFF
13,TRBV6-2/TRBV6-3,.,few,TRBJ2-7,TGTGCCAGCAGCTATGGCCGCACCTACGAGCAGTACTTC,CASSYGRTYEQYF
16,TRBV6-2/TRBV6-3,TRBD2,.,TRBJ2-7,TGTGCCAGCAGTGCGATAGCGGGGCGCCTCTCCTACGAGCAGTACTTC,CASSAIAGRLSYEQYF
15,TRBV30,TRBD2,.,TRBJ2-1,TGTGCCTGGAGTACGGGACTAGCGGGGTACAATGAGCAGTTCTTC,CAWSTGLAGYNEQFF
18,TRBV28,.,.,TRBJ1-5,TGTGCCAGCAGCCTCTTTTCTACAGAGACGGCAAGCAATCAGCCCCAGCATTTT,CASSLFSTETASNQPQHF
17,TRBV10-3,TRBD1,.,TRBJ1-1,TGTGCCATCAGTGGCGGACAGGGGGCAATGATGAACACTGAAGCTTTCTTT,CAISGGQGAMMNTEAFF
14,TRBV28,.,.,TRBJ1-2,TGTGCCAGCAGCCCGGGACATTTTCGCTATGGCTACACCTTC,CASSPGHFRYGYTF
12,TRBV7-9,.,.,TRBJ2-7,TGTGCCAGCAGCTTAGGAGTTTACGAGCAGTACTTC,CASSLGVYEQYF
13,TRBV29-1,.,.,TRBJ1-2,TGCAGCGTTGCCCCGGGGGTGAAGTATGGCTACACCTTC,CSVAPGVKYGYTF
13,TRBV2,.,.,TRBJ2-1,TGTGCCTTTGGACAATCCTCCTACAATGAGCAGTTCTTC,CAFGQSSYNEQFF
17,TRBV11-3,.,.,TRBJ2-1,TGTGCCAGCAGCTTAGGGACGGGCGGGGCCTCCTACAATGAGCAGTTCTTC,CASSLGTGGASYNEQFF
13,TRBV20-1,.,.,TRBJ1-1,TGCAGTGCTAGTCGGCAGGGCGACACTGAAGCTTTCTTT,CSASRQGDTEAFF
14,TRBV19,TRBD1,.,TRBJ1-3,TGTGCCAGTAGTATCGGGACAGTTGGAAACACCATATATTTT,CASSIGTVGNTIYF
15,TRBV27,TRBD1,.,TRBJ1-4,TGTGCCAGCAGTTTTTTTGGACAGGAGGGTGAAAAACTGTTTTTT,CASSFFGQEGEKLFF
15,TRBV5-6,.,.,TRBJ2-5,TGTGCCAGCGGCCGTCGCCGGACAGACCAAGAGACCCAGTACTTC,CASGRRRTDQETQYF
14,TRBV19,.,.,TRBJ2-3,TGTGCCAGTATGCGGCTCCCCAGCACCGGTACGCAGTATTTT,CASMRLPSTGTQYF
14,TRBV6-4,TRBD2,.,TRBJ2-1,TGTGCCAGCAGTGTCGGCGGGGGGGACAATGAGCAGTTCTTC,CASSVGGGDNEQFF
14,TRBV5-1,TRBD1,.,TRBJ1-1,TGCGCCAGCAGCTCGGGACAGGGGGCCACTGAAGCTTTCTTT,CASSSGQGATEAFF
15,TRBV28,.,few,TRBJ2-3,TGTGCCAGCAGTTCAGTTAGCGACCGACAAAATACGCAGTATTTT,CASSSVSDRQNTQYF